What follows are 22 T cell receptor beta chains derived from one specimen sequenced in a study of T-cell memory formation after mild COVID-19. Each CDR3 protein is one row after TCRdb ran MiXCR on the 5' RACE reads. The sample yields about 140,000 distinct CDR3 sequences, 6% to 7% seen once. Sequenced: PBMCs or a T cell subset sorted from them (not recorded which). Receptors originate from an adult woman who had mild COVID-19 (a few samples of this study predate the infection). Cell type and time point are not known.

This clonotype was counted at least ten times. The gene calls are TRBV5-1 and TRBJ2-7; the D is unclear. In germline, CDR1 is SGHRS, CDR2 YFSETQ. The V gene lost 4 bases and the J gene lost 4 bases, with 9 bases spanning the gap. The CDR3 sequence is 12 residues long. The DNA for the CDR3 is TGCGCCAGCAGCGCCTCCAAATACGAGCAGTACTTC. As protein: CASSASKYEQYF.

This clonotype was found a few times. The rearrangement links TRBV6-2 or TRBV6-3 to TRBJ2-3; D ambiguous. Germline assignment: CDR1 MNHEY and CDR2 SVGEGT. This CDR3 contains 11 residues. Between the trimmed V and J ends, which lost 7 bases and 6 bases, there was a span of 8 bases. The CDR3 is CASTLGDTQYF. CDR3 sequence (DNA): TGTGCCAGCACTTTGGGGGATACGCAGTATTTT.

V is TRBV21-1 and J is TRBJ2-1; TRBD2 is the table's D call and was not checked against the DNA. TRBV21-1 is tagged as a pseudogene. The CDR3 is 17 residues long. CDR3 in amino acids: CASSKGGVEREWDEQFF. CDR3 sequence (DNA): TGTGCCAGCAGCAAAGGGGGGGTGGAGCGGGAGTGGGATGAGCAGTTCTTC.

This clonotype was detected only a few times. This chain joins TRBV12-3 or TRBV12-4 and TRBJ2-1; a weak D match, TRBD1 (5 bases). This CDR3 contains 16 residues. V gave up 5 bases and J gave up 4 bases, with 18 bases separating them. Here the CDR3 reads CASSPTAGLGYNEQFF. The CDR3 nucleotides read TGTGCCAGCAGTCCTACTGCAGGGTTGGGGTACAATGAGCAGTTCTTC.

This clonotype was counted ten times or more. The chain carries TRBV29-1 and TRBJ2-1; 7 nucleotides agree with TRBD2. The CDR3 extends over 14 amino acids. Looked up from germline, CDR1 is SQVTM and CDR2 is ANQGSEA. Trimming took 3 bases from V and 4 from J; bases not matched to a gene: 6. The CDR3 region has the DNA TGCAGCGTTGATGGAGCGGGACTTTACAATGAGCAGTTCTTC. This codes for CSVDGAGLYNEQFF.

This clonotype was detected many times. This sequence joins TRBV4-1 and TRBJ2-7; 10 bases align to TRBD1. Trimming cost V 1 base and J 6 bases; bases outside gene matches: 9. The CDR3 covers 16 residues. Germline CDR1 is MGHRA and CDR2 is YSYEKL. The CDR3 loop reads CASSQVISGTGVEQYF. The CDR3 region has the DNA TGCGCCAGCAGCCAAGTTATTTCCGGGACAGGGGTCGAGCAGTACTTC.

The sample holds many counts of this clonotype. The DNA of the CDR3 is TGCGCCAGCAGCTTAGACAGTACCCGGCGAGAGACCCAGTACTTC. Protein product: CASSLDSTRRETQYF. The rearrangement joins TRBV5-1 to TRBJ2-5, with D possibly TRBD1 on 5 matching bases. There are 15 residues in the CDR3. Germline CDR1 SGHRS, CDR2 YFSETQ. The V and J ends lost 2 bases and 4 bases respectively, with 15 bases between them.

The rearrangement joins TRBV6-5 to TRBJ2-2; D may be TRBD2 (6 bases). Germline CDR1 reads MNHEY; CDR2 reads SVGAGI. The CDR3 totals 14 residues. Trimming removed 6 bases from V and 1 base from J, with 9 bases in between. CDR3 amino acids: CASRFSGNTGELFF. CDR3 DNA sequence: TGTGCCAGCAGATTTAGCGGGAACACCGGGGAGCTGTTTTTT.

There are many counts of this clonotype. The chain is built from TRBV5-1 and TRBJ1-5; D remains ambiguous. The germline V gene encodes CDR1 SGHRS and CDR2 YFSETQ. V gave up 0 bases and J gave up 1 base, with 2 bases separating them. The CDR3 covers 13 residues. Here the CDR3 reads CASSLGSNQPQHF. The CDR3 DNA reads as TGCGCCAGCAGCTTGGGGAGCAATCAGCCCCAGCATTTT.

This clonotype was counted a few times. This chain connects TRBV18 to TRBJ2-7, with TRBD2 matching over 9 bases. Per the germline V gene, CDR1 is KGHSH and CDR2 is LQKENI. Trimming took 2 bases from V and 4 from J; bases not matched to a gene: 6. The CDR3 consists of 15 residues. In DNA form, the CDR3 reads TGTGCCAGCTCACCAGGTGTTAGCGGGAGATACGAGCAGTACTTC. It yields the protein CASSPGVSGRYEQYF.

There are many counts of this clonotype. This chain uses TRBV5-1 with TRBJ2-5; 9 bases fit TRBD2. The CDR3 sequence is 15 residues long. V shed 6 bases, J shed 1 base, and the junction held 7 bases outside the gene matches. Germline V gene data show CDR1 as SGHRS and CDR2 as YFSETQ. The CDR3 nucleotides are TGCGCCAGCAAGGCGCTAGCGGGGTTCCAAGAGACCCAGTACTTC. Protein sequence: CASKALAGFQETQYF.

This clonotype has more than one count but fewer than ten. V usage is TRBV7-3 and J usage is TRBJ2-5; 8 nucleotides match TRBD2. The germline V gene encodes CDR1 SGHTA and CDR2 FQGTGA. V dropped 5 bases and J dropped 5; count of bases not matched to a gene: 13. The CDR3 covers 16 residues. CDR3 coding DNA: TGTGCCAGCAGCCCCTCTTCGGGGGGGCCGGGGGAGACCCAGTACTTC. Translation gives CASSPSSGGPGETQYF.

This clonotype was seen at least ten times. The rearrangement links TRBV10-3 to TRBJ2-1, with D perhaps TRBD2 (6 bases). Germline V gene sequence: CDR1 ENHRY, CDR2 SYGVKD. V lost 2 bases, J lost 5 bases, and 13 bases lay in between. The CDR3 sequence is 15 residues long. The CDR3 nucleotides are TGTGCCATCAGTGAGACGGCGGGGACTCACAATGAGCAGTTCTTC. Its protein product is CAISETAGTHNEQFF.

The rearrangement joins TRBV5-5 to TRBJ2-5, with TRBD1 identical over 10 bases. CDR1 is SGHKS, CDR2 YYEKEE, per germline (reference sequence). The CDR3 is made up of 15 amino acids. Trimming at V came to 3 bases and at J to 4 bases, leaving 6 bases not matched to a gene. CDR3 sequence: CASSWLGTGVETQYF. CDR3 DNA: TGTGCCAGCAGCTGGTTGGGGACAGGGGTAGAGACCCAGTACTTC.

This clonotype was recorded at least ten times. The V call is TRBV9, the J call TRBJ2-7; 8 nucleotides align to TRBD2. V lost 0 bases, J lost 4 bases, and 9 bases stayed unmatched. Germline CDR1 reads SGDLS; CDR2 reads YYNGEE. The CDR3 loop spans 16 amino acids. The CDR3 spells CASSVGGSGDFYEQYF. The CDR3 DNA is TGTGCCAGCAGCGTAGGGGGTAGCGGGGATTTTTACGAGCAGTACTTC. Variable domain in full (rest from reference TRBV9 and TRBJ2-7): DSGVTQTPKHLITATGQRVTLRCSPRSGDLSVYWYQQSLDQGLQFLIQYYNGEERAKGNILERFSAQQFPDLHSELNLSSLELGDSALYFCASSVGGSGDFYEQYFGPGTRLTVT.

This chain joins TRBV7-2 and TRBJ2-7; maybe TRBD2 (5 bases). The CDR3 spans 13 residues. Germline V gives CDR1 SGHTA, CDR2 FQGNSA. The V and J ends lost 5 bases and 6 bases respectively, with 14 bases between them. This CDR3 is CASSQSRDREQYF. DNA for the CDR3: TGTGCCAGCAGCCAATCCCGGGATCGCGAGCAGTACTTC. The complete variable domain, with remaining parts taken from reference TRBV7-2 and TRBJ2-7, reads GAGVSQSPSNKVTEKGKDVELRCDPISGHTALYWYRQSLGQGLEFLIYFQGNSAPDKSGLPSDRFSAERTGGSVSTLTIQRTQQEDSAVYLCASSQSRDREQYFGPGTRLTVT.

This clonotype has a handful of counts. The chain carries TRBV2 and TRBJ2-7; D unclear. The CDR3 loop spans 13 amino acids. Per germline, CDR1 SNHLY and CDR2 FYNNEI. V was cut by 4 bases and J by 3 bases, with 10 bases left in between. The CDR3 reads CASSAPELYEQYF. The DNA of the CDR3 is TGTGCCAGCAGTGCACCGGAACTCTACGAGCAGTACTTC.

The sample holds many counts of this clonotype. This chain uses TRBV3-1 with TRBJ1-1; D uncertain. This CDR3 region has 14 residues. The ends were cut back, 4 bases at V and 4 bases at J, with 13 bases in the middle. Germline V gene lookup returns CDR1 LGHDT and CDR2 YNNKEL (reference sequence). CDR3 protein: CASSPLLLGTEAFF. As DNA, the CDR3 is TGTGCCAGCAGCCCGCTCCTCTTGGGCACTGAAGCTTTCTTT.

This clonotype was counted a few times. V gene TRBV12-3 or TRBV12-4 combines with J gene TRBJ1-5; D call uncertain. CDR3 length: 14 amino acids. V lost 3 bases and J 3 bases, leaving 9 bases between the germline ends. CDR3 protein: CASSFGPNNQPQHF. Written as DNA, the CDR3 is TGTGCCAGCAGTTTTGGGCCCAACAATCAGCCCCAGCATTTT.

In this sample, this clonotype turned up many times. This chain connects TRBV10-2 to TRBJ2-2; TRBD2 aligns across 9 bases. Trimming removed 4 bases from V and 0 bases from J; junction bases left unmatched: 6. The CDR3 contains 17 residues. Germline CDR1 reads WSHSY; CDR2 reads SAAADI. The CDR3 is CASSGQRGVSNTGELFF. CDR3 bases: TGCGCCAGCAGTGGGCAGCGGGGGGTCTCGAACACCGGGGAGCTGTTTTTT.

The rearrangement uses TRBV6-5 and TRBJ1-3; D remains ambiguous. Germline V gene data show CDR1 as MNHEY and CDR2 as SVGAGI. The CDR3 contains 16 residues. The germline V and J ends were trimmed by 0 bases and 0 bases, with 9 bases remaining between them. CDR3 nucleotide sequence: TGTGCCAGCAGTTACTCGTCGTCTAACTCTGGAAACACCATATATTTT. Its protein product is CASSYSSSNSGNTIYF.

This clonotype was observed many times. The gene calls are TRBV7-8 and TRBJ1-2; D unclear. Germline lookup yields CDR1 SGHVS and CDR2 FQNEAQ. This CDR3 is built from 14 residues. Trimming left V 1 base short and J 2 bases short, with 8 bases between. The DNA of the CDR3 is TGTGCCAGCAGCTTAGGATCGGGGAACTATGGCTACACCTTC. It encodes CASSLGSGNYGYTF.